The 26 T cell receptor beta chains below all came from one sample that was sequenced in a study of blood T cell repertoires in COVID-19 (dated by TCRdb to about 2020). Receptor amplification or capture employed the immunoSEQ multiplex PCR assay. In its TCRdb copy, this immuneACCESS table keeps in-frame sequences only and misses some clones. Where compared with another copy, unresolved V genes explain less than half of these, and the others have no known cause. The sample includes 230,000 or so clones, with roughly 89% observed a single time. Clones ranked in the top ten supply approximately 4.6% of the sample. The specimen was peripheral blood. Every receptor here comes from a woman aged 40-49 years who had recovered from COVID-19.

The chain carries TRBV5-5 and TRBJ2-3, with D uncertain. Germline CDR1 reads SGHKS; CDR2 reads YYEKEE (reference sequence). The CDR3 contains 15 residues. Trimming pared 0 bases from V and 4 bases from J, leaving 12 bases between. CDR3 DNA sequence: TGTGCCAGCAGCTTGGTGTGGTTCCGCGCAGATACGCAGTATTTT. Its translation is CASSLVWFRADTQYF.

CDR3 protein: CASSWESSYEQYF. The CDR3 DNA follows: TGTGCCAGCAGCTGGGAGAGCTCCTACGAGCAGTACTTC. The chain recombines TRBV5-4 with TRBJ2-7, with TRBD2 as a possible D gene (5 bases). This CDR3 comprises 13 residues. Per the germline V gene, CDR1 is SGHNT and CDR2 is YYREEE (reference sequence). V was shortened by 3 bases and J by 0 bases, with 7 bases between the two germline ends.

V and J are TRBV7-9 and TRBJ1-2; a possible D gene is TRBD1 (6 bases). Trimming shortened V by 3 bases and J by 5 bases, and 13 bases separated the two germline ends. Germline V gene lookup returns CDR1 SEHNR and CDR2 FQNEAQ (reference sequence). This CDR3 spans 14 amino acids. This chain's CDR3 is CASSFSTGRYGYTF. CDR3 nucleotides: TGTGCCAGCAGCTTCTCAACAGGGCGGTATGGCTACACCTTC.

V and J are TRBV3-1 (or the pseudogene TRBV3-2) and TRBJ2-1; 7 bases match TRBD2. Per germline, CDR1 LGHDT and CDR2 YNNKEL (reference sequence). This CDR3 spans 15 amino acids. Trimming took 3 bases from V and 4 from J; bases not matched to a gene: 6. CDR3: CASSQAAGPYNEQFF. The DNA for the CDR3 is TGTGCCAGCAGCCAGGCAGCGGGACCTTACAATGAGCAGTTCTTC.

V gene TRBV10-3 combines with J gene TRBJ1-2; perhaps TRBD1 as D (5 bases). Germline lookup yields CDR1 ENHRY and CDR2 SYGVKD. This CDR3 is 14 amino acids long. Trimming took off 0 bases at V and 6 bases at J, with 11 bases between the two ends. The CDR3: CAISESRQGNGYTF. The CDR3 DNA sequence: TGTGCCATCAGTGAGTCACGGCAGGGTAATGGCTACACCTTC.

The chain combines TRBV7-2 with TRBJ1-1; maybe TRBD1 (6 bases). The CDR3 has 14 amino acids. Looked up from germline, CDR1 is SGHTA and CDR2 is FQGNSA. Trimming cost V 5 bases and J 4 bases, with 14 bases left between them. CDR3 nucleotide sequence: TGTGCCAGCAGCCCCAGGGGAGGGATCACTGAAGCTTTCTTT. It codes for CASSPRGGITEAFF. Full variable domain (rest looked up from reference TRBV7-2 and TRBJ1-1): GAGVSQSPSNKVTEKGKDVELRCDPISGHTALYWYRQSLGQGLEFLIYFQGNSAPDKSGLPSDRFSAERTGGSVSTLTIQRTQQEDSAVYLCASSPRGGITEAFFGQGTRLTVV.

A remark on this clone: The junction departs from the called germline gene at one end, perhaps through a read error. The chain recombines TRBV4-3 with TRBJ1-1, with TRBD1 as a possible D gene (5 bases). This CDR3 contains 15 residues. Germline loops: CDR1 LGHNA, CDR2 YSLEER. The chain's CDR3 is CASSQVARVNTEAFF. The CDR3 DNA sequence: TGCGCCAGCAGCCAAGTGGCCAGGGTGAATACTGAAGCTTTCTTT.

The table lists this clone with a count of one. The V call is TRBV4-1, the J call TRBJ1-1; D perhaps matches TRBD1 (6 bases). Germline loops: CDR1 MGHRA, CDR2 YSYEKL. V lost 0 bases and J 7 bases, leaving 15 bases between the germline ends. The CDR3 sequence is 15 residues long. CDR3 loop: CASSQDRNRVDEAFF. CDR3 in DNA: TGCGCCAGCAGCCAAGATCGAAACAGGGTGGATGAAGCTTTCTTT.

This rearrangement joins TRBV19 to TRBJ2-1, with D uncertain. The germline CDR1 and CDR2 sequences are LNHDA and SQIVND (reference sequence). The CDR3 runs to 13 residues. Trimming stripped 5 bases from V and 3 bases from J, with 8 bases between. The CDR3 DNA reads as TGTGCCAGTAGTTCGTCGGTCTACAATGAGCAGTTCTTC. Amino acid sequence: CASSSSVYNEQFF.

V is TRBV23-1 and J is TRBJ1-5; 7 bases line up with TRBD1. TRBV23-1 is treated as an ORF (open reading frame) with a function not yet certain. Trimming took 4 bases from V and 0 from J; bases not matched to a gene: 0. The CDR3 consists of 14 residues. CDR3 DNA sequence: TGCGCCAGCAGTCGACAGGGTAGCAATCAGCCCCAGCATTTT. As protein: CASSRQGSNQPQHF.

The chain links TRBV9 to TRBJ1-6, with a tentative D call TRBD1 (6 bases). The germline V gene has CDR1 SGDLS and CDR2 YYNGEE. This CDR3 has 14 residues. V was pared by 1 base and J by 8 bases, with 10 bases between. CDR3 nucleotides: TGTGCCAGCAGCGTAAATGAGGGGGATTCACCCCTCCACTTT. The encoded protein is CASSVNEGDSPLHF.

The rearrangement uses TRBV19 and TRBJ2-7; perhaps TRBD1 as D (6 bases). V was pared by 1 base and J by 2 bases, with 6 bases between. The CDR3 loop spans 13 amino acids. Germline V gene data show CDR1 as LNHDA and CDR2 as SQIVND (reference sequence). CDR3 nucleotide sequence: TGTGCCAGTAGTATAGCAGGGGCCTACGAGCAGTACTTC. Amino acids: CASSIAGAYEQYF.

The chain is built from TRBV7-9 and TRBJ1-2; no firm D call. With 0 bases removed from V and 5 bases from J, the gap between germline ends came to 4 bases. Looked up from germline, CDR1 is SEHNR and CDR2 is FQNEAQ (reference sequence). The CDR3 consists of 12 residues. In nucleotides, the CDR3 is TGTGCCAGCAGCTTAGCCGTTTATGGCTACACCTTC. Its protein is CASSLAVYGYTF.

In its sample, this clone was seen a few times. J is TRBJ2-7 and V is TRBV9; a possible D gene is TRBD2 (6 bases). The CDR3 loop spans 14 amino acids. V lost 4 bases, J lost 1 base, and 12 bases lay in between. Germline V gene data show CDR1 as SGDLS and CDR2 as YYNGEE. The CDR3 region has the DNA TGTGCCAGCAGCCCAGGCGGGGAGTCCTACGAGCAGTACTTC. Translating gives CASSPGGESYEQYF.

The chain's CDR3 is CASSVYPDSGNTIYF. CDR3 nucleotide sequence: TGTGCCAGCAGCGTATATCCAGACTCTGGAAACACCATATATTTT. The V gene is TRBV9, the J gene TRBJ1-3; D gene uncertain. The CDR3 extends over 15 amino acids. Trimming took off 1 base at V and 0 bases at J, with 8 bases between the two ends. The germline V gene encodes CDR1 SGDLS and CDR2 YYNGEE.

V is TRBV29-1 and J is TRBJ1-1; D may be TRBD1 (5 bases). The V and J ends lost 3 bases and 1 base respectively, with 9 bases between them. The CDR3 length is 13 residues. The germline V gene encodes CDR1 SQVTM and CDR2 ANQGSEA. CDR3 nucleotide sequence: TGCAGCGTTGAGGGGCAGGAGAACACTGAAGCTTTCTTT. It specifies CSVEGQENTEAFF.

The V call is TRBV5-8, the J call TRBJ2-5; TRBD1 matches 11 bases. The CDR3 consists of 15 residues. V lost 4 bases, J lost 5 bases, and 7 bases stayed unmatched. Germline lookup yields CDR1 SGHTS and CDR2 YDEGEE. CDR3 region: CASSRGQGAGETQYF. Here the CDR3 DNA reads TGTGCCAGCAGCCGAGGACAGGGGGCTGGGGAGACCCAGTACTTC. Filled out from reference TRBV5-8 and TRBJ2-5, the complete variable domain reads EAGVTQSPTHLIKTRGQQATLRCSPISGHTSVYWYQQALGLGLQFLLWYDEGEERNRGNFPPRFSGRQFPNYSSELNVNALELEDSALYLCASSRGQGAGETQYFGPGTRLLVL.

This clone appeared a single time. The chain employs TRBV2 and TRBJ2-2, with a tentative D call TRBD1 (5 bases). V was pared by 4 bases and J by 2 bases, with 11 bases between. This CDR3 region has 15 residues. CDR1 is SNHLY, CDR2 FYNNEI, per germline. This CDR3 reads CASSGGAGNTGELFF. The CDR3 nucleotides read TGTGCCAGCAGTGGTGGGGCAGGCAACACCGGGGAGCTGTTTTTT.

This chain uses TRBV6-2 or TRBV6-3 with TRBJ2-1; D may be TRBD1 (6 bases). V lost 5 bases and J lost 2, with 16 bases in between. The CDR3 runs to 16 residues. Germline CDR1 and CDR2: MNHEY and SVGEGT. CDR3 DNA sequence: TGTGCCAGCAGTGCCCCGGGGACACTAGCCTACAATGAGCAGTTCTTC. Its translation: CASSAPGTLAYNEQFF.

The chain carries TRBV12-5 and TRBJ2-3; TRBD2 matches 7 bases. Germline-derived CDR1 and CDR2 are LGHNT and FRNRAP. Losses at the gene ends were 2 bases for V and 11 bases for J; bases not matched to a gene: 7. The CDR3 runs to 13 residues. The CDR3 DNA follows: TGTGCTAGTGGTTTGTTGGGCGGCGGGGGGCAGTATTTT. It codes for CASGLLGGGGQYF.

This chain joins TRBV19 and TRBJ1-5; D is ambiguous. The CDR3 covers 14 residues. Trimming removed 6 bases at V and 3 bases at J, with 12 bases between. Germline V gene lookup returns CDR1 LNHDA and CDR2 SQIVND (reference sequence). CDR3 DNA: TGTGCCAGTAGCCAACCACGGTACAATCAGCCCCAGCATTTT. Its protein is CASSQPRYNQPQHF.

This chain joins TRBV19 and TRBJ1-4; D is uncertain. Trimming took off 9 bases at V and 7 bases at J, with 9 bases between the two ends. Looked up from germline, CDR1 is LNHDA and CDR2 is SQIVND (reference sequence). The CDR3 length is 11 residues. In DNA, the CDR3 is TGTGCCAGCGGTCTACCTGAAAAACTGTTTTTT. It codes for CASGLPEKLFF.

The chain links TRBV7-9 to TRBJ1-2; no definite D call. This CDR3 has 15 residues. The ends were cut back, 1 base at V and 4 bases at J, with 13 bases in the middle. Germline V gene lookup returns CDR1 SEHNR and CDR2 FQNEAQ (reference sequence). The CDR3 here is CASSLGDPLLYGYTF. In nucleotides, the CDR3 is TGTGCCAGCAGCTTAGGAGATCCCTTACTCTATGGCTACACCTTC. Together with reference TRBV7-9 and TRBJ1-2, the CDR3 gives the full variable domain: DTGVSQNPRHKITKRGQNVTFRCDPISEHNRLYWYRQTLGQGPEFLTYFQNEAQLEKSRLLSDRFSAERPKGSFSTLEIQRTEQGDSAMYLCASSLGDPLLYGYTFGSGTRLTVV.

This rearrangement joins TRBV29-1 to TRBJ1-1; TRBD1 is a possible D gene (5 bases). There are 13 residues in the CDR3. V lost 4 bases to trimming and J lost 6 bases, with 15 bases between them. Germline V gene lookup returns CDR1 SQVTM and CDR2 ANQGSEA. The CDR3 DNA follows: TGCAGCGTTGGGGGGGTCGAACCCCCTGAAGCTTTCTTT. Translation: CSVGGVEPPEAFF.

The rearrangement links TRBV18 to TRBJ2-2, with 8 bases identical to TRBD2. Germline trimming cut 1 base from V and 0 bases from J; bases unmatched to any gene: 1. This CDR3 comprises 16 residues. Looked up from germline, CDR1 is KGHSH and CDR2 is LQKENI. The CDR3 DNA reads as TGTGCCAGCTCACCACTAGCGGGACCGAACACCGGGGAGCTGTTTTTT. Translation: CASSPLAGPNTGELFF.

This chain connects TRBV6-5 to TRBJ1-1; D uncertain. The CDR3 sequence is 13 residues long. The germline CDR1 and CDR2 sequences are MNHEY and SVGAGI. V shed 2 bases and J shed 1 base, with 5 bases lying between them. The CDR3 loop reads CASSYQQNTEAFF. CDR3 sequence (DNA): TGTGCCAGCAGTTACCAACAGAACACTGAAGCTTTCTTT.